This TCR beta chain is from a study of T-cell reconstitution after alpha-beta-depleted transplantation in children. CDR1 and CDR2 (germline): SGHDT, YYEEEE. The V gene end was trimmed by 1 base and the J gene end by 2 bases; junction bases not matched to a gene: 7. The CDR3 totals 16 residues. Findings of the study overall: From newly produced T cells came most of the T-cell counts and diversity one year after transplant. Several hundred expanded graft clones reportedly supplied alpha-beta T cells about two months after transplant.

In this sample, this clonotype turned up many times. The antigen remains unidentified. Library preparation (for TCRbeta) was performed with unique molecular identifiers. MiXCR was run by TCRdb on the PCR reads, yielding one entry per CDR3 protein. The sample contains roughly 180,000 distinct CDR3 sequences, 8.5% to 14% of which appear only once. The J gene is TRBJ1-2, the V gene TRBV5-6, with 8 bases lining up with TRBD1. The receptor was derived from a boy younger than 10 with acute myeloid leukemia, due to receive a stem cell transplant. The material was PBMCs, obtained before TCRalphabeta/CD19-depleted stem cell transplant. In DNA, the CDR3 is TGTGCCAGCAGCTTGTCCCCGGGACAGGAGAACTATGGCTACACCTTC. Protein sequence: CASSLSPGQENYGYTF.